Listed below are T cell receptor beta chains from one sample, sequenced in a study of T cell responses to AZD1222 COVID-19 vaccine. TCRdb's table, derived via immunoSEQ multiplex PCR, lists solely in-frame clones and lacks some. This repertoire shows approximately 170,000 clones, approximately 94% found once; its top ten account for approximately 5.5%. The specimen comprised peripheral blood, sampled 28 days after the second AZD1222 dose. These receptors all come from an adult who received the AZD1222 COVID-19 vaccine. CDR3s include the opening cysteine and the closing phenylalanine or tryptophan. A D gene is named only where the DNA matches it firmly. A row's size may be missing; if present it is once, few, many or a size class.

v_gene	abundance	j_gene	d_gene	CDR3nt	CDR3aa
TRBV6-1	.	TRBJ2-5	TRBD1	TGTGCCAGCAGTGAACCCGGGACAGGGGACGTAGGGACCCAGTACTTC	CASSEPGTGDVGTQYF
TRBV5-5	.	TRBJ2-1	.	TGTGCCAGCAGCTTTCCCGATAGCTCCTACAATGAGCAGTTCTTC	CASSFPDSSYNEQFF
TRBV7-9	.	TRBJ1-1	.	TGTGCCAGCAGCCCCGGACAGTTGAACACTGAAGCTTTCTTT	CASSPGQLNTEAFF
TRBV6-5	.	TRBJ1-1	.	TGTGCCAGCAGTACCGGCCTACCCGGGCACACTGAAGCTTTCTTT	CASSTGLPGHTEAFF
TRBV3-1/TRBV3-2	.	TRBJ2-7	.	TGTGCCAGCAGCCCCTTAGCCGGGGCAGGGAACTACGAGCAGTACTTC	CASSPLAGAGNYEQYF
TRBV7-9	.	TRBJ2-1	.	TGTGCCAGCAGCCCCCGGACGAGCCAGAACAATGAGCAGTTCTTC	CASSPRTSQNNEQFF
TRBV29-1	.	TRBJ2-1	.	TGCAGCGTTGAACAGGGAGTTTACAATGAGCAGTTCTTC	CSVEQGVYNEQFF
TRBV18	once	TRBJ2-2	TRBD1	TGTGCCGGAAAAGGACAGGACACCGGGGAGCTGTTTTTT	CAGKGQDTGELFF
TRBV10-3	.	TRBJ2-5	.	TGTGCCATCAGTGGGACAGTACAAGAGACCCAGTACTTC	CAISGTVQETQYF
TRBV7-9	.	TRBJ1-2	.	TGTGCCAGCAGCTCAGATCTCTCGTTGGACAGCTATGGCTACACCTTC	CASSSDLSLDSYGYTF
TRBV3-1/TRBV3-2	.	TRBJ1-1	.	TGTGCCAGCAGCCAATGGGGTCGTGTGAACACTGAAGCTTTCTTT	CASSQWGRVNTEAFF